These T cell receptor beta chains were read from a single sample in a study of T-cell memory formation after mild COVID-19. TCRdb fed the 5' RACE reads into MiXCR, producing one record per CDR3 protein. The sample consists of roughly 190,000 distinct CDR3 sequences, 25% to 35% of them appearing once. Material: PBMCs or a T cell subset sorted from them (not recorded which). The receptors come from an adult woman who had mild COVID-19 (a few samples of this study predate the infection). Cell type and time point are not known. Both conserved end residues are trimmed from each CDR3. D genes are given only for firm matches.

D gene: TRBD2; CDR3 length: 13; V gene: TRBV5-5; CDR3 protein: ASSSQAGGLEEQF
D gene: TRBD1; CDR3 length: 13; V gene: TRBV5-1; CDR3 protein: ASSQTGTADSPLH
D gene: .; CDR3 length: 12; V gene: TRBV6-5; CDR3 protein: ASSYAGLGYGYT
D gene: TRBD1; CDR3 length: 15; V gene: TRBV18; CDR3 protein: ASSPGDRGLRNQPQH
D gene: .; CDR3 length: 10; V gene: TRBV7-8; CDR3 protein: ASSRDDRVLT
D gene: TRBD1; CDR3 length: 12; V gene: TRBV7-6; CDR3 protein: ASSSTGGQDTQY
D gene: TRBD2; CDR3 length: 14; V gene: TRBV4-1; CDR3 protein: ASSGDSGGFYNEQF
D gene: .; CDR3 length: 11; V gene: TRBV29-1; CDR3 protein: SVVDQGNYGYT
D gene: .; CDR3 length: 14; V gene: TRBV7-2; CDR3 protein: ASSPRGRNSGNTIY
D gene: TRBD1; CDR3 length: 10; V gene: TRBV29-1; CDR3 protein: IVSTGDTEAF
D gene: TRBD1; CDR3 length: 11; V gene: TRBV24-1; CDR3 protein: AASGGPNTEAF
D gene: TRBD1; CDR3 length: 15; V gene: TRBV20-1; CDR3 protein: SARTLPGQGDGNTIY
D gene: .; CDR3 length: 9; V gene: TRBV7-8; CDR3 protein: ASSHPGSYT
D gene: TRBD2; CDR3 length: 13; V gene: TRBV4-2; CDR3 protein: ASSQTSGGQETQY
D gene: .; CDR3 length: 14; V gene: TRBV6-2/TRBV6-3; CDR3 protein: ASSYSPGGSYNEQF
D gene: TRBD1; CDR3 length: 11; V gene: TRBV12-3/TRBV12-4; CDR3 protein: ASSPDRASEQF
D gene: TRBD2; CDR3 length: 15; V gene: TRBV14; CDR3 protein: ASSQGRALAAYNEQF
D gene: .; CDR3 length: 13; V gene: TRBV7-3; CDR3 protein: ASSPQGSGKDTQY
D gene: .; CDR3 length: 13; V gene: TRBV11-2; CDR3 protein: AIRQSGLSTDTQY
D gene: .; CDR3 length: 10; V gene: TRBV5-1; CDR3 protein: ASSSSPGELF
D gene: .; CDR3 length: 12; V gene: TRBV20-1; CDR3 protein: SAQNPGNTYEQY
D gene: .; CDR3 length: 14; V gene: TRBV5-5; CDR3 protein: ASSLTRDSNTGELF
D gene: .; CDR3 length: 12; V gene: TRBV7-9; CDR3 protein: ASSPQGGGSPLH
D gene: .; CDR3 length: 12; V gene: TRBV7-9; CDR3 protein: ASSLVVDTGELF
D gene: .; CDR3 length: 10; V gene: TRBV29-1; CDR3 protein: SVHGGTDTQY
D gene: .; CDR3 length: 12; V gene: TRBV5-6; CDR3 protein: ASSAAGPRGEQY
D gene: .; CDR3 length: 11; V gene: TRBV12-3/TRBV12-4; CDR3 protein: ASSLWEGQPQH
D gene: TRBD1; CDR3 length: 13; V gene: TRBV5-5; CDR3 protein: ASSLGQGEIDGYT
D gene: .; CDR3 length: 16; V gene: TRBV20-1; CDR3 protein: SARASHGGPPRDQPQH
D gene: .; CDR3 length: 12; V gene: TRBV5-1; CDR3 protein: ASSLSSRGDTQY
D gene: .; CDR3 length: 14; V gene: TRBV6-2/TRBV6-3; CDR3 protein: ASSPRRTFEIYGYT
D gene: .; CDR3 length: 13; V gene: TRBV12-3/TRBV12-4; CDR3 protein: ASSFFGGGGTEAF
D gene: TRBD2; CDR3 length: 13; V gene: TRBV20-1; CDR3 protein: SASMLADGAYEQY
D gene: .; CDR3 length: 10; V gene: TRBV29-1; CDR3 protein: SANRDSYEQY
D gene: .; CDR3 length: 10; V gene: TRBV7-9; CDR3 protein: ASSLGVVEAF
D gene: TRBD2; CDR3 length: 12; V gene: TRBV12-3/TRBV12-4; CDR3 protein: ASRLAGGQNEQF
D gene: .; CDR3 length: 10; V gene: TRBV20-1; CDR3 protein: SASRNTGELF
D gene: .; CDR3 length: 12; V gene: TRBV6-5; CDR3 protein: ASSYPGQLYEQY
D gene: .; CDR3 length: 12; V gene: TRBV7-9; CDR3 protein: ASSPRGKHYEQY
D gene: .; CDR3 length: 13; V gene: TRBV5-5; CDR3 protein: ASSLTGSGDQPQH
D gene: TRBD2; CDR3 length: 12; V gene: TRBV2; CDR3 protein: ASSDGASGVLQF
D gene: .; CDR3 length: 10; V gene: TRBV7-3; CDR3 protein: ASSLGAGEQF
D gene: TRBD2; CDR3 length: 14; V gene: TRBV4-1; CDR3 protein: ASSQELAVVSYEQY
D gene: .; CDR3 length: 11; V gene: TRBV29-1; CDR3 protein: SVDQGGGDTQY
D gene: .; CDR3 length: 11; V gene: TRBV20-1; CDR3 protein: SARAQPNTEAF
D gene: .; CDR3 length: 14; V gene: TRBV7-9; CDR3 protein: ASSLAPRGSYNEQF
D gene: TRBD1; CDR3 length: 13; V gene: TRBV15; CDR3 protein: ATSRSRQGYTEAF
D gene: TRBD1; CDR3 length: 12; V gene: TRBV7-9; CDR3 protein: ASSTGTGNEKLF